These 7 T cell receptor beta chains share one sample of origin, sequenced in a study of shared clonotypes between healthy human individuals. This table comes from immunoSEQ multiplex PCR, and its TCRdb copy is limited to in-frame clones, with some not included. Among more than 600,000 clones listed, roughly nine tenths were seen once. Naive CD8 cells comprised CD45RO-negative, CCR7-positively selected cells, excluding terminally differentiated effector memory CD45RA+ cells. Material: naive CD8+ T cells sorted from blood. These receptors all come from a man younger than 40 in good health.

The CDR3 region is CASSDPGEVNGYTF. DNA of the CDR3: TGTGCCAGCAGTGATCCGGGGGAAGTAAATGGCTACACCTTC. The rearrangement joins TRBV6-1 to TRBJ1-2, with D tentatively TRBD1 (5 bases). The CDR3 is 14 residues long. V shed 3 bases and J shed 6 bases, with 14 bases lying between them. The germline V gene encodes CDR1 MNHNS and CDR2 SASEGT.

V is TRBV6-1 and J is TRBJ1-2; TRBD1 matches 10 bases. From germline, CDR1 is MNHNS and CDR2 SASEGT. Trimming took 6 bases from V and 5 from J; bases not matched to a gene: 6. The CDR3 length is 14 residues. This chain's CDR3 is CASSGDRGIYGYTF. CDR3 bases: TGTGCCAGCAGCGGGGACAGGGGTATTTATGGCTACACCTTC.

V gene TRBV27 combines with J gene TRBJ2-1; 10 bases are shared with TRBD2. Germline lookup yields CDR1 MNHEY and CDR2 SMNVEV (reference sequence). CDR3 length equals 21 residues. V lost 6 bases and J lost 0; bases outside the gene matches: 20. The CDR3 spells CASSNTGLAGAGGSSYNEQFF. In DNA form, the CDR3 reads TGTGCCAGCAGCAACACGGGCCTAGCGGGGGCCGGGGGGTCCTCCTACAATGAGCAGTTCTTC.

The J gene is TRBJ1-4, the V gene TRBV10-3; a possible D gene is TRBD1 (5 bases). CDR3 size: 15 residues. CDR1 and CDR2 (germline): ENHRY, SYGVKD. Trimming shortened V by 0 bases and J by 8 bases, and 13 bases separated the two germline ends. The CDR3 nucleotides read TGTGCCATCAGTGAGTCGGGGAGACAGAGAGAAAAACTGTTTTTT. It yields the protein CAISESGRQREKLFF.

The chain couples TRBV5-8 to TRBJ1-1; D not certain. CDR1 and CDR2 from the germline V gene are SGHTS and YDEGEE. This CDR3 comprises 14 residues. With 0 bases removed from V and 4 bases from J, the gap between germline ends came to 10 bases. The CDR3 loop is CASSLGGPVTEAFF. In DNA form, the CDR3 reads TGTGCCAGCAGCTTGGGAGGGCCCGTCACTGAAGCTTTCTTT.

V gene TRBV27 combines with J gene TRBJ2-3; D unclear. The CDR3 is 12 amino acids. CDR1 MNHEY and CDR2 SMNVEV come from the germline V gene (reference sequence). Trimming took 6 bases from V and 3 from J, leaving 7 bases between them. The CDR3 here is CASSRITDTQYF. The CDR3 bases are TGTGCCAGCAGCCGGATAACAGATACGCAGTATTTT.

This clone showed up just a few times. The rearrangement uses TRBV2 and TRBJ2-1; D is unclear. With 7 bases removed from V and 8 bases from J, the gap between germline ends came to 12 bases. CDR3 size: 12 residues. Germline CDR1 reads SNHLY; CDR2 reads FYNNEI. CDR3 residues: CASTSLGDEQFF. CDR3 nucleotides: TGTGCCAGCACCTCATTGGGCGATGAGCAGTTCTTC.